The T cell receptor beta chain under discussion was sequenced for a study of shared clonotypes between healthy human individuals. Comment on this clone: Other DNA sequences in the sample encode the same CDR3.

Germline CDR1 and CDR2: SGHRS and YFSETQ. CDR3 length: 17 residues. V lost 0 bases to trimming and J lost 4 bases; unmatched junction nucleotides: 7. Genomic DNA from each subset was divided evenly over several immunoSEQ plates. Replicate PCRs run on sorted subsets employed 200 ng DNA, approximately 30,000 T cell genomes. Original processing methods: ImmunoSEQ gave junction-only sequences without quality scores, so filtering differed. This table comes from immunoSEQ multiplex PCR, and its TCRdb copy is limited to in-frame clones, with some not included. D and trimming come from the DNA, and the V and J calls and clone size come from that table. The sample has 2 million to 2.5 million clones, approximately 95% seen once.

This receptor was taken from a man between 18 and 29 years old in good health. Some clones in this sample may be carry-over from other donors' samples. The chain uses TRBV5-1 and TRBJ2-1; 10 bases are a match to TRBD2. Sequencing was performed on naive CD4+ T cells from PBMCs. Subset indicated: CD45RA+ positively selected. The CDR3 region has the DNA TGCGCCAGCAGCTTGGGCCTAGCGGGAGTCTCGTACAATGAGCAGTTCTTC. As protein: CASSLGLAGVSYNEQFF.